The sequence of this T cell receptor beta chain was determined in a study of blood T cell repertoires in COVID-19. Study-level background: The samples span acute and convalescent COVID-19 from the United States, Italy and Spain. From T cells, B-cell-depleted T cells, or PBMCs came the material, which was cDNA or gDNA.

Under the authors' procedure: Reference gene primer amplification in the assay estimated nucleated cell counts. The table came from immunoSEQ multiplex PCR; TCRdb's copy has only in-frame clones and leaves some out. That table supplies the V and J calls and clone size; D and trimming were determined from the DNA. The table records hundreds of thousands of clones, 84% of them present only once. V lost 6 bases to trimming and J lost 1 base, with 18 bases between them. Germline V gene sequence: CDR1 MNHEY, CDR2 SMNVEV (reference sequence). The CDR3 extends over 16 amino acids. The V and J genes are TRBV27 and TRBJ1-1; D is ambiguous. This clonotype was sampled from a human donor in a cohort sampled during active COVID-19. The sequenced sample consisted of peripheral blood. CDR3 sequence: CASRHHTRLWNTEAFF. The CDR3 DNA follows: TGTGCCAGCAGACACCACACGAGGTTGTGGAACACTGAAGCTTTCTTT.